The entry that follows covers one TCR beta chain sequence. Its cognate antigen is unknown. The data derive from a study of cytomegalovirus exposure and HLA in healthy donors. Study outcomes and limitations: A link between a missense DCLRE1C variant and TCR beta V- and J-gene trimming emerged from a later analysis. An observed cluster of highly shared sequence variants was recorded as a likely sequencing artifact.

The PCR made use of 60 Vbeta and 13 Jbeta primers. Authors' analysis steps: An analysis that came later counted roughly 87 million unique TCR beta chains, roughly 11 million shared. Assay used: immunoSEQ multiplex PCR; TCRdb lists only in-frame clones, some missing. V and J calls and clone size are copied from that table; D and trimming were computed from the DNA. The sample carries roughly 100,000 clones, about 83% recorded once. Despite likely unrecorded immune exposures, the donors were nominally healthy at the time of sampling. Deletions cut 1 base from V and 1 base from J, with 8 bases between. The CDR3 covers 15 residues. Germline V gene sequence: CDR1 SGHAT, CDR2 FQNNGV.

This clonotype was sampled from a man between 18 and 29 years old in good health and CMV-seronegative. Sequenced input: PBMCs. The chain joins TRBV11-2 to TRBJ1-5; weak D call: TRBD1 (5 bases). The CDR3 reads CASSLGGLSNQPQHF. CDR3 DNA sequence: TGTGCCAGCAGCTTAGGGGGCTTGAGCAATCAGCCCCAGCATTTT.